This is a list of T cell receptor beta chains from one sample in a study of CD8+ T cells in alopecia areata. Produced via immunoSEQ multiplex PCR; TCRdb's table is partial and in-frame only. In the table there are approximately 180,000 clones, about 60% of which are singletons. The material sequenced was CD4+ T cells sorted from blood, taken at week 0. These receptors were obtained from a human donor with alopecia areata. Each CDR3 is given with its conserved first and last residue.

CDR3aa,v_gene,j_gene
CASSLGGTNYGYTF,TRBV5-1,TRBJ1-2
CASSLTGSGELFF,TRBV5-6,TRBJ2-2
CASSYLGQAYGYTF,TRBV6-5,TRBJ1-2
CASSLPGQGRYGYTF,TRBV7-8,TRBJ1-2
CASSQGQQETQYF,TRBV4-2,TRBJ2-5
CAWMEPGGFYEQYF,TRBV30,TRBJ2-7
CAWKVQGANEQYF,TRBV30,TRBJ2-7
CASAGTEDQPQHF,TRBV19,TRBJ1-5
CASSLTSNNEQFF,TRBV7-3,TRBJ2-1
CSVEDLGEAFF,TRBV29-1,TRBJ1-1
CASSPRQGFDEQYF,TRBV18,TRBJ2-7
CASSVTSSAFF,TRBV2,TRBJ1-1
CASSPGAGWLDIQYF,TRBV28,TRBJ2-4
CASRGQGRSEQYF,TRBV27,TRBJ2-7
CAWSEQAASGNTIYF,TRBV30,TRBJ1-3
CASSPGQVAPYEQYF,TRBV18,TRBJ2-7
CASSPLAGAINNEQFF,TRBV18,TRBJ2-1
CASSLAEPGDGYTF,TRBV6-5,TRBJ1-2
CASSDRTGTGTEAFF,TRBV5-1,TRBJ1-1
CAWSVNSEGGYTF,TRBV30,TRBJ1-2
CSVGGYNQPQHF,TRBV29-1,TRBJ1-5
CSVGQGGETQYF,TRBV29-1,TRBJ2-5
CASSLASSDLTDTQYF,TRBV7-2,TRBJ2-3
CSVQPDRVGSEAFF,TRBV29-1,TRBJ1-1
CAWSQGSGANVLTF,TRBV30,TRBJ2-6
CSVGFGTGLDHTQYF,TRBV29-1,TRBJ2-3
CASMRENTEAFF,TRBV7-9,TRBJ1-1
CASGTFNTGELFF,TRBV6-1,TRBJ2-2
CASSGIYGYTF,TRBV27,TRBJ1-2
CASSQGYEQYF,TRBV2,TRBJ2-7
CSVAGLLSLETQYF,TRBV29-1,TRBJ2-5
CASSMSHSNQPQHF,TRBV19,TRBJ1-5
CASSLSSYQETQYF,TRBV7-7,TRBJ2-5
CAWSESYNEQFF,TRBV30,TRBJ2-1
CSVEKRMNTEAFF,TRBV29-1,TRBJ1-1
CAISESLARNTGELFF,TRBV10-3,TRBJ2-2
CAWIVWNTGELFF,TRBV30,TRBJ2-2
CASSLGSWNEKLFF,TRBV27,TRBJ1-4
CASSTRQGVGTGANVLTF,TRBV18,TRBJ2-6
CAWRRGGGSATEAFF,TRBV30,TRBJ1-1
CSVGRTGGTDTQYF,TRBV29-1,TRBJ2-3
CASSFTRGPNTEAFF,TRBV7-2,TRBJ1-1
CASSSEWETQYF,TRBV11-2,TRBJ2-5
CATSRDRLGQPQHF,TRBV15,TRBJ1-5
CAWSKGTGKGVEAKNIQYF,TRBV30,TRBJ2-4
CASSRLAGGSRDTQYF,TRBV7-8,TRBJ2-3
CASSLYRGRDTQYF,TRBV27,TRBJ2-3
CSVGFGGTEAFF,TRBV29-1,TRBJ1-1
CASSKGRETQYF,TRBV5-1,TRBJ2-5
CASSPITSFYNEQFF,TRBV6-5,TRBJ2-1
CSVVKQGLRIGNTEAFF,TRBV29-1,TRBJ1-1
CASSQVALETQYF,TRBV4-1,TRBJ2-5
CASSSTGNYGYTF,TRBV5-1,TRBJ1-2